One sample yielded the 15 T cell receptor beta chains listed below, sequenced in a study of control samples from healthy donors and cancer patients. Some clones are missing from TCRdb's copy, which holds only in-frame ones; the method was immunoSEQ multiplex PCR. The table includes about 80,000 clones, about 88% detected once. The sequenced material came from blood. Receptor source: a woman between 45 and 65 years old in good health.

This chain uses TRBV21-1 with TRBJ2-1. TRBV21-1 counts as a pseudogene. The CDR3 is made up of 15 amino acids. CDR3 nucleotide sequence: TGTGCCAGCAGCATTCCAGATAGCTCCTACAATGAGCAGTTCTTC. This codes for CASSIPDSSYNEQFF.

The CDR3 loop is CASSPRFLVAGQGANGYTF. The CDR3 DNA reads as TGTGCCAGCAGCCCACGGTTTTTGGTCGCGGGACAGGGGGCTAATGGCTACACCTTC. The chain employs TRBV5-5 and TRBJ1-2, with 12 nucleotides matching TRBD1. Germline loops: CDR1 SGHKS, CDR2 YYEKEE (reference sequence). The CDR3 contains 19 residues. V gave up 4 bases and J gave up 6 bases; unmatched junction bases: 19.

The chain couples TRBV27 to TRBJ1-1; D is undetermined. Trimming took 3 bases from V and 4 from J, leaving 9 bases between them. Germline V gene lookup returns CDR1 MNHEY and CDR2 SMNVEV (reference sequence). The CDR3 spans 13 residues. CDR3 DNA: TGTGCCAGCAGTTTTGACCCCTTCACTGAAGCTTTCTTT. Its protein product is CASSFDPFTEAFF.

This chain joins TRBV9 and TRBJ2-2; D is undetermined. With 0 bases removed from V and 0 bases from J, the gap between germline ends came to 6 bases. Germline V gene lookup returns CDR1 SGDLS and CDR2 YYNGEE. The CDR3 spans 15 residues. The CDR3 DNA follows: TGTGCCAGCAGCGTAGCTAATACGAACACCGGGGAGCTGTTTTTT. Its translation is CASSVANTNTGELFF.

The chain uses TRBV2 and TRBJ1-5; unclear D gene. The CDR3 loop spans 14 amino acids. V was shortened by 4 bases and J by 0 bases, with 7 bases between the two germline ends. From germline, CDR1 is SNHLY and CDR2 FYNNEI. In nucleotides, the CDR3 is TGTGCCAGCAGTGGCTCGAATAGCAATCAGCCCCAGCATTTT. This sequence encodes CASSGSNSNQPQHF.

In DNA form, the CDR3 reads TGTGCCAGCAGCTTAGATGGGGGGGTCAATGAGCAGTTCTTC. Protein sequence: CASSLDGGVNEQFF. V usage is TRBV11-3 and J usage is TRBJ2-1; 7 bases map to TRBD2. The V gene's germline CDR1 is SGHNT and CDR2 YENEEA. Germline trimming cut 0 bases from V and 6 bases from J; bases unmatched to any gene: 2. The CDR3 covers 14 residues.

The chain recombines TRBV18 with TRBJ1-4; perhaps TRBD1 as D (6 bases). Germline assignment: CDR1 KGHSH and CDR2 LQKENI. This CDR3 spans 14 amino acids. The V end lost 3 bases, the J end lost 7 bases, and 12 bases lay between the germline ends. The CDR3 loop reads CASSPDSHTEKLFF. The DNA for the CDR3 is TGTGCCAGCTCACCGGACAGCCACACTGAAAAACTGTTTTTT.

V and J are TRBV6-6 and TRBJ2-1, with 10 bases fitting TRBD2. The CDR3 is 15 amino acids. The ends lost 4 bases at V and 4 bases at J; junction bases unmatched: 4. Germline V gene data show CDR1 as MNHNY and CDR2 as SVGAGI (reference sequence). The CDR3 sequence is CASSSLAGEYNEQFF. CDR3 DNA sequence: TGTGCCAGCAGTTCTCTAGCGGGGGAATACAATGAGCAGTTCTTC.

The V call is TRBV10-3, the J call TRBJ1-6; TRBD1 matches at 10 bases. Trimming removed 11 bases from V and 8 bases from J; junction bases left unmatched: 6. From germline, CDR1 is ENHRY and CDR2 SYGVKD. This CDR3 has 13 residues. CDR3 sequence reads: CAVRQGADSPLHF. Here the CDR3 DNA reads TGTGCCGTAAGACAGGGGGCGGATTCACCCCTCCACTTT.

J is TRBJ1-3 and V is TRBV18, with TRBD1 matching over 10 bases. CDR1 is KGHSH and CDR2 is LQKENI in the germline V gene. The CDR3 spans 16 residues. Trimming cost V 0 bases and J 2 bases; bases outside gene matches: 1. The CDR3 protein is CASSPPTGGTGNTIYF. DNA for the CDR3: TGTGCCAGCTCACCACCGACAGGGGGCACTGGAAACACCATATATTTT.

The gene calls are TRBV9 and TRBJ1-6; 10 nucleotides match TRBD1. The CDR3 consists of 14 residues. In germline, CDR1 is SGDLS, CDR2 YYNGEE. The V and J ends lost 0 bases and 9 bases, in that order; junction bases with no gene match: 0. This chain's CDR3 is CASSVGDRGSPLHF. CDR3 nucleotides: TGTGCCAGCAGCGTAGGGGACAGGGGTTCACCCCTCCACTTT.

This chain uses TRBV29-1 with TRBJ1-2; D not resolved. The CDR3 contains 12 residues. Between the trimmed V and J ends, which lost 0 bases and 8 bases, there was a span of 10 bases. The germline V gene has CDR1 SQVTM and CDR2 ANQGSEA. In DNA, the CDR3 is TGCAGCGTTGAAGATCTTCGCAGGGGCTACACCTTC. Protein sequence: CSVEDLRRGYTF.

V usage is TRBV21-1 and J usage is TRBJ1-6; TRBD1 is the table's D call, not checked against the DNA. TRBV21-1 is shown as a pseudogene. The CDR3 contains 17 residues. The CDR3 nucleotides read TGTGCCAGCAGCACCCGACAGGGGGGGTTCTATAATTCACCCCTCCACTTT. This sequence encodes CASSTRQGGFYNSPLHF.

The chain recombines TRBV12-3 or TRBV12-4 with TRBJ1-2; no reliable D call. The CDR3 consists of 13 residues. The V and J ends lost 0 bases and 2 bases respectively, with 4 bases between them. CDR3 region: CASSLANNYGYTF. For the CDR3, the DNA is TGTGCCAGCAGTTTAGCAAACAACTATGGCTACACCTTC.

The chain uses TRBV5-6 and TRBJ1-2, with 7 bases aligning to TRBD1. The V gene end was trimmed by 0 bases and the J gene end by 8 bases; junction bases not matched to a gene: 4. Germline V gives CDR1 SGHDT, CDR2 YYEEEE. This CDR3 has 13 amino acids. DNA of the CDR3: TGTGCCAGCAGCTTGGGACAGGGTCGGGGCTACACCTTC. As protein: CASSLGQGRGYTF.